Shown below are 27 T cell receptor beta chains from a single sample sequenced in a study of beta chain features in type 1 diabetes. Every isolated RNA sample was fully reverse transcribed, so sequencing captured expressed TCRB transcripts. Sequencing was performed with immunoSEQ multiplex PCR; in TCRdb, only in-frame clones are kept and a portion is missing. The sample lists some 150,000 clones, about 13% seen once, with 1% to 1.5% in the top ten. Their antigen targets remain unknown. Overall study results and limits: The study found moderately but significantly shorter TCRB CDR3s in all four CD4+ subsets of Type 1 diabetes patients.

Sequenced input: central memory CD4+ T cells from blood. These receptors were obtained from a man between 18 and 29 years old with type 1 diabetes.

The CDR3 sequence is CASSQDRRFSGNEQFF. CDR3 DNA: TGTGCCAGCAGCCAAGATCGCCGGTTCAGTGGCAATGAGCAGTTCTTC. This chain joins TRBV14 and TRBJ2-1; D is unresolved. Trimming took off 0 bases at V and 6 bases at J, with 15 bases between the two ends. The germline gives CDR1 SGHDN, CDR2 FVKESK. This CDR3 has 16 residues.

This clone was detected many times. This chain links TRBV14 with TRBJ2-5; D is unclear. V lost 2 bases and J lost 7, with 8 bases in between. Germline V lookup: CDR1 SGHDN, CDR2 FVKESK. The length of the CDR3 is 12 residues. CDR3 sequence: CASSQLRWTQYF. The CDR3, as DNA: TGTGCCAGCAGCCAATTACGTTGGACCCAGTACTTC.

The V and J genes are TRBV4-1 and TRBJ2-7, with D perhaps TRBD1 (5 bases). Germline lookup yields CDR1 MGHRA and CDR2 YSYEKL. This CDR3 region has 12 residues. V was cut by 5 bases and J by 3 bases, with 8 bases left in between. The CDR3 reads CASSDRDYEQYF. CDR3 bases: TGCGCCAGCAGCGACAGAGACTACGAGCAGTACTTC.

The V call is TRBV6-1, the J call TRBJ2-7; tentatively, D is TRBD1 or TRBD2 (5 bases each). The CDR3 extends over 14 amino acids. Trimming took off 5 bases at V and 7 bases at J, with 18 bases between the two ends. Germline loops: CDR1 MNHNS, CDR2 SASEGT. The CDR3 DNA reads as TGTGCCAGCAGTCAAGACGTTGACAGACTAGAGCAGTACTTC. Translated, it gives CASSQDVDRLEQYF.

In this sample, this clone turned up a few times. CDR3 DNA: TGTGCCAGCAGCTTAAGCCAGGGTTTGAATGAGCAGTTCTTC. This translates into CASSLSQGLNEQFF. The rearrangement uses TRBV7-3 and TRBJ2-1; a weak D match, TRBD1 (5 bases). From germline, CDR1 is SGHTA and CDR2 FQGTGA. The CDR3 is 14 amino acids. V lost 1 base and J lost 7, with 11 bases in between.

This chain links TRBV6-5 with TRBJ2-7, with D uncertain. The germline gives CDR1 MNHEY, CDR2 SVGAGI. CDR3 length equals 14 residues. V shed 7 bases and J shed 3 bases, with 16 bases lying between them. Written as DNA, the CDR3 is TGTGCCAGCAAAAAGGGAAGGCAAGGCTACGAGCAGTACTTC. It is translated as CASKKGRQGYEQYF.

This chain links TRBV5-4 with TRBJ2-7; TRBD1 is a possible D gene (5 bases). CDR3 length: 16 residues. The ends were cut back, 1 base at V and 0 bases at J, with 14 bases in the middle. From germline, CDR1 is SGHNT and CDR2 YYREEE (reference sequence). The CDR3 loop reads CASSLTGARTSYEQYF. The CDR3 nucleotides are TGTGCCAGCAGCTTGACAGGAGCCCGAACCTCCTACGAGCAGTACTTC.

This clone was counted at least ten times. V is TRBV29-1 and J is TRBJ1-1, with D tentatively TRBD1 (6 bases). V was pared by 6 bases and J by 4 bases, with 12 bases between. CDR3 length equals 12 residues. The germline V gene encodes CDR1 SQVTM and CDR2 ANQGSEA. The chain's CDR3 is CSVRGSPTEAFF. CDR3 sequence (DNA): TGCAGCGTAAGGGGGTCCCCCACTGAAGCTTTCTTT.

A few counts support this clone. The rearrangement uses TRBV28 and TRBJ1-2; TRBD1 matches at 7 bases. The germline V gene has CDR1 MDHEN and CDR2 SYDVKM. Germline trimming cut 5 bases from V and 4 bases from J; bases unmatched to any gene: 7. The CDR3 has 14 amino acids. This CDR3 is CASSPGGEIYGYTF. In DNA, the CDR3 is TGTGCCAGCAGTCCAGGGGGTGAGATCTATGGCTACACCTTC.

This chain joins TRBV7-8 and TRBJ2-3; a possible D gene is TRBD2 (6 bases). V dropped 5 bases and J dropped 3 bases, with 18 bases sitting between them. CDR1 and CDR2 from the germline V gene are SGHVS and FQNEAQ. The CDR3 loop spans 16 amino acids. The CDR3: CASSPTWASVTDTQYF. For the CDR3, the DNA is TGTGCCAGCAGCCCTACTTGGGCTAGCGTAACAGATACGCAGTATTTT.

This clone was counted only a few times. CDR3 residues: CASNWSGPYEQYF. CDR3 coding DNA: TGTGCCAGCAATTGGTCCGGACCCTACGAGCAGTACTTC. V and J are TRBV6-1 and TRBJ2-7; no clear D gene. In germline, CDR1 is MNHNS, CDR2 SASEGT. The CDR3 is 13 residues long. Deletions cut 7 bases from V and 2 bases from J, with 12 bases between.

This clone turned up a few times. The CDR3 coding sequence is TGTGCCAGCAGCCCTCACCAGACAGGGCATGGCTACACCTTC. It yields the protein CASSPHQTGHGYTF. The genes are TRBV7-2 and TRBJ1-2, with 7 bases fitting TRBD1. CDR3 length: 14 amino acids. Looked up from germline, CDR1 is SGHTA and CDR2 is FQGNSA. Trimming removed 5 bases from V and 6 bases from J; junction bases left unmatched: 9.

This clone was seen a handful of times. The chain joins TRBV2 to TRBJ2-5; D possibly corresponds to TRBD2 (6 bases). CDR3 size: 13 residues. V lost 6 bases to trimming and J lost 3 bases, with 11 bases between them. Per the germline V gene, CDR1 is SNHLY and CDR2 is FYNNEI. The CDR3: CASSPRREETQYF. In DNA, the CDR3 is TGTGCCAGCAGCCCGAGGAGGGAAGAGACCCAGTACTTC.

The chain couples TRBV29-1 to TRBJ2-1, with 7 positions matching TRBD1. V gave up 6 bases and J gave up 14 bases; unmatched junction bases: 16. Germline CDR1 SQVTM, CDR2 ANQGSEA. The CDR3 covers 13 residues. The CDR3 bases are TGCAGCGTGGCGGGCAGGGGGACCTTTCCTGAGTTCTTC. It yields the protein CSVAGRGTFPEFF.

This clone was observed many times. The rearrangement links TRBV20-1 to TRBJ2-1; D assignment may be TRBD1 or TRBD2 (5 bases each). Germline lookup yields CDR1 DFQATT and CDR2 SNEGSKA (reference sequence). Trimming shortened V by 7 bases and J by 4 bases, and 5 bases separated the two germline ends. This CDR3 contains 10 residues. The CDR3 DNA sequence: TGCAGTGGGGGGTACAATGAGCAGTTCTTC. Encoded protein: CSGGYNEQFF.

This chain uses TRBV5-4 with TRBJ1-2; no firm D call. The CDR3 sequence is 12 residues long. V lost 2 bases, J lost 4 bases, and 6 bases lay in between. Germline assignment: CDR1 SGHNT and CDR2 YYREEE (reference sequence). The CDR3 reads CASSFETYGYTF. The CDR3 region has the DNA TGTGCCAGCAGCTTCGAGACCTATGGCTACACCTTC.

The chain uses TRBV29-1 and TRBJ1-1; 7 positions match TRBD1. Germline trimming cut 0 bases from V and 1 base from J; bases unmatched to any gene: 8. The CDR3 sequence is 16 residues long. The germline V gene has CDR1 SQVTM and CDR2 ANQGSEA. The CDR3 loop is CSVEETGQSTNTEAFF. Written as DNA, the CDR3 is TGCAGCGTTGAAGAAACGGGACAGTCAACGAACACTGAAGCTTTCTTT.

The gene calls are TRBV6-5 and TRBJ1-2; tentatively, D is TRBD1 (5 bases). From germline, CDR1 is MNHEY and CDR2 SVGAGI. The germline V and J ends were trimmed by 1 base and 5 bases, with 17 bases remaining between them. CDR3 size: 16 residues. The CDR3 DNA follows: TGTGCCAGCAGTTACTATATGCCGGGGCGCGGGTATGGCTACACCTTC. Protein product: CASSYYMPGRGYGYTF.

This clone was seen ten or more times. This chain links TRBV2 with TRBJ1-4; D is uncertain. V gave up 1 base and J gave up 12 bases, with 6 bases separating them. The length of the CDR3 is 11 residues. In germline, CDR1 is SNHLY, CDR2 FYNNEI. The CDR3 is CASSEDGELFF. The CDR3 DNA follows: TGTGCCAGCAGTGAAGACGGAGAACTGTTTTTT. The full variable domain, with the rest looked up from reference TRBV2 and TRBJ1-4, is EPEVTQTPSHQVTQMGQEVILRCVPISNHLYFYWYRQILGQKVEFLVSFYNNEISEKSEIFDDQFSVERPDGSNFTLKIRSTKLEDSAMYFCASSEDGELFFGSGTQLSVL.

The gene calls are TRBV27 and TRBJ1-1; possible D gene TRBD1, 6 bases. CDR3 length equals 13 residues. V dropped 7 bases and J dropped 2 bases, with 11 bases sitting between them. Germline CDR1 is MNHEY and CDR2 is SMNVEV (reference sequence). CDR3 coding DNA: TGTGCCAGCACCCCACAGGGTAACACTGAAGCTTTCTTT. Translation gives CASTPQGNTEAFF.

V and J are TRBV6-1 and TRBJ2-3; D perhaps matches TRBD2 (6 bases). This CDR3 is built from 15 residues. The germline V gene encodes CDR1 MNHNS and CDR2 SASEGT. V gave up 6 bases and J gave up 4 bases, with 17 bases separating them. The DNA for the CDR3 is TGTGCCAGCAGAGCTGACTTTAGACTAGCAGATACGCAGTATTTT. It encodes CASRADFRLADTQYF.

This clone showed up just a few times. DNA of the CDR3: TGTGCCAGCAGCCGACAGACCTCTGGCTATGGCTACACCTTC. Its translation: CASSRQTSGYGYTF. The V gene is TRBV7-3, the J gene TRBJ1-2; D may be TRBD1 (5 bases). This CDR3 region has 14 residues. Germline CDR1 reads SGHTA; CDR2 reads FQGTGA. V lost 5 bases and J 4 bases, leaving 14 bases between the germline ends.

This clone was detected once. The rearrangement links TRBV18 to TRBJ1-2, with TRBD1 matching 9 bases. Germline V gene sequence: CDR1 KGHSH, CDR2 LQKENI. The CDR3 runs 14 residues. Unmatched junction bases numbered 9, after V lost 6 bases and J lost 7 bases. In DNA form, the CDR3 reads TGTGCCAGCTCCCCCGGGACAGGGAGGTTTGGCTACACCTTC. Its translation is CASSPGTGRFGYTF.

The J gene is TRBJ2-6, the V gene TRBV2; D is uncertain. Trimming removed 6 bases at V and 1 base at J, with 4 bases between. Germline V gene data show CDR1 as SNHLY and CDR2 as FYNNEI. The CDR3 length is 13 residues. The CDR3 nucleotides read TGTGCCAGCAGATTATCTGGGGCCAACGTCCTGACTTTC. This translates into CASRLSGANVLTF.

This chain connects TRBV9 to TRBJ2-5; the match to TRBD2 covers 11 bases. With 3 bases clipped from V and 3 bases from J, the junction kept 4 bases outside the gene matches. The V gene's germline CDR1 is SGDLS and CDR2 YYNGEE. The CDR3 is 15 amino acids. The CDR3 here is CASSGGLAAEETQYF. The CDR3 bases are TGTGCCAGCAGCGGGGGACTAGCGGCTGAAGAGACCCAGTACTTC.

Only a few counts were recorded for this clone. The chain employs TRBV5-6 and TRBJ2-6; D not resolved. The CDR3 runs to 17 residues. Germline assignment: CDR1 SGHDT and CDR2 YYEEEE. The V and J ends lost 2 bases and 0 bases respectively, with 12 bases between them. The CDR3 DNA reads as TGTGCCAGCAGCTTATTGAGACGGATCTCTGGGGCCAACGTCCTGACTTTC. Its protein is CASSLLRRISGANVLTF.

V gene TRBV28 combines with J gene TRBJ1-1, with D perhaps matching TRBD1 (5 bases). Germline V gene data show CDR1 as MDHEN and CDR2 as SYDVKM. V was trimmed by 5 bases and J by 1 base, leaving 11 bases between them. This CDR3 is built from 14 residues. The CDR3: CASSTPQGNTEAFF. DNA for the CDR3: TGTGCCAGCAGTACCCCCCAGGGGAACACTGAAGCTTTCTTT.